Listed here is a single T cell receptor beta chain. These data are taken from a study of blood T cell repertoires in COVID-19. Study-level information: Material from acute and convalescent COVID-19 was sourced from the United States, Italy and Spain. PBMCs, B-cell-depleted T cells, or T cells were the source of the cDNA or gDNA that made up the material.

Assay used: immunoSEQ multiplex PCR; TCRdb lists only in-frame clones, some missing. The table records 15,000 to 20,000 clones, approximately 85% of them present only once. Trimming took 3 bases from V and 7 from J, leaving 13 bases between them. Per germline, CDR1 LNHDA and CDR2 SQIVND (reference sequence). The CDR3 totals 14 residues. This receptor was taken from a man aged 35 to 55 with active or convalescent COVID-19. V gene TRBV19 combines with J gene TRBJ1-5, with D possibly being TRBD1 (5 bases). The specimen was peripheral blood. This CDR3 is CASSIMAGKQPQHF. The CDR3 coding sequence is TGTGCCAGTAGTATTATGGCAGGGAAACAGCCCCAGCATTTT.